Each of the 14 T cell receptor beta chains below was sequenced from the same sample in a study of early T cells in non-severe SARS-CoV-2 infection. TCRdb recomputed calls from the 5' RACE reads with MiXCR, one row per CDR3 protein. The profile shows under 90,000 distinct CDR3 sequences, about 14% of them singletons. Material for sequencing was whole blood. The receptors originated from an adult who was a healthcare worker with PCR-confirmed SARS-CoV-2 infection or an uninfected control (not recorded which).

This clonotype was seen a handful of times. The chain joins TRBV20-1 to TRBJ2-7; 9 positions match TRBD2. Germline lookup yields CDR1 DFQATT and CDR2 SNEGSKA (reference sequence). The V gene end was trimmed by 6 bases and the J gene end by 3 bases; junction bases not matched to a gene: 9. This CDR3 spans 14 amino acids. Here the CDR3 reads CSALPTSGGYEQYF. DNA of the CDR3: TGCAGTGCGCTACCGACTAGCGGTGGCTACGAGCAGTACTTC.

This clonotype was observed a few times. This chain links TRBV18 with TRBJ2-5; TRBD2 might be the D (6 bases). CDR3 length: 13 amino acids. The V end lost 1 base, the J end lost 4 bases, and 7 bases lay between the germline ends. Looked up from germline, CDR1 is KGHSH and CDR2 is LQKENI. For the CDR3, the DNA is TGTGCCAGCTCACCACTCGGGGGAGAGACCCAGTACTTC. Encoded protein: CASSPLGGETQYF.

Ten or more counts support this clonotype. The V gene is TRBV4-2, the J gene TRBJ2-3; D uncertain. There are 14 residues in the CDR3. Per the germline V gene, CDR1 is LGHNA and CDR2 is YNFKEQ. The V and J ends lost 0 bases and 1 base respectively, with 5 bases between them. The CDR3 is CASSQDQGTDTQYF. The CDR3 DNA reads TGTGCCAGCAGCCAAGATCAGGGCACAGATACGCAGTATTTT.

The CDR3 sequence is CASSFRANTNSPLHF. As DNA, the CDR3 is TGTGCCAGCAGTTTTAGGGCTAATACCAATTCACCCCTCCACTTT. The chain combines TRBV27 with TRBJ1-6; no firm D call. The CDR3 runs 15 residues. Deletions cut 3 bases from V and 7 bases from J, with 13 bases between. From germline, CDR1 is MNHEY and CDR2 SMNVEV (reference sequence).

This clonotype was detected many times. The chain couples TRBV4-2 to TRBJ1-1; D not resolved. Trimming took 0 bases from V and 3 from J, leaving 11 bases between them. This CDR3 is built from 15 residues. The germline V gene encodes CDR1 LGHNA and CDR2 YNFKEQ. CDR3: CASSQEKGIYTEAFF. The CDR3 region has the DNA TGTGCCAGCAGCCAAGAGAAAGGGATTTACACTGAAGCTTTCTTT.

This clonotype was seen a few times. V is TRBV24-1 and J is TRBJ2-7; D possibly uses TRBD1 or TRBD2 (5 bases each). Germline-derived CDR1 and CDR2 are KGHDR and SFDVKD. Between the trimmed V and J ends, which lost 3 bases and 3 bases, there was a span of 8 bases. There are 13 residues in the CDR3. The CDR3 region has the DNA TGTGCCACCAGTGATGGGGCGGGCTACGAGCAGTACTTC. It codes for CATSDGAGYEQYF.

This clonotype came up a few times. The chain couples TRBV7-9 to TRBJ2-2; weak D call: TRBD1 (6 bases). Deletions cut 2 bases from V and 6 bases from J, with 10 bases between. Germline CDR1 reads SEHNR; CDR2 reads FQNEAQ (reference sequence). This CDR3 spans 14 amino acids. The CDR3 region is CASSLTGNSGELFF. The CDR3 DNA is TGTGCCAGCAGCTTAACAGGGAATTCCGGGGAGCTGTTTTTT.

The V gene is TRBV6-5, the J gene TRBJ1-1, with TRBD1 as a possible D gene (6 bases). The V end lost 7 bases, the J end lost 11 bases, and 17 bases lay between the germline ends. Germline lookup yields CDR1 MNHEY and CDR2 SVGAGI. This CDR3 spans 12 amino acids. The CDR3 protein is CASTGDGGRAFF. DNA for the CDR3: TGTGCCAGCACCGGGGACGGGGGGCGCGCTTTCTTT.

The rearrangement uses TRBV7-9 and TRBJ2-5; the match to TRBD2 covers 10 bases. The germline V gene has CDR1 SEHNR and CDR2 FQNEAQ (reference sequence). This CDR3 has 16 amino acids. V lost 1 base, J lost 5 bases, and 7 bases stayed unmatched. CDR3 DNA: TGTGCCAGCAGCTTAGTTGCTAGCGGGGGTCCGGAGACCCAGTACTTC. Residues: CASSLVASGGPETQYF. Full variable domain (outside the CDR3, taken from reference TRBV7-9 and TRBJ2-5): DTGVSQNPRHKITKRGQNVTFRCDPISEHNRLYWYRQTLGQGPEFLTYFQNEAQLEKSRLLSDRFSAERPKGSFSTLEIQRTEQGDSAMYLCASSLVASGGPETQYFGPGTRLLVL.

This chain uses TRBV5-1 with TRBJ1-2; D might be TRBD1 (5 bases). This CDR3 contains 12 residues. Trimming removed 1 base at V and 6 bases at J, with 7 bases between. Germline V gives CDR1 SGHRS, CDR2 YFSETQ. This chain's CDR3 is CASSLNRNGYTF. CDR3 DNA sequence: TGCGCCAGCAGCTTGAACAGGAATGGCTACACCTTC.

This clonotype has only a few counts. The V and J genes are TRBV10-3 and TRBJ2-7, with TRBD2 matching over 7 bases. Germline loops: CDR1 ENHRY, CDR2 SYGVKD. This CDR3 has 13 amino acids. V gave up 6 bases and J gave up 2 bases; unmatched junction bases: 4. CDR3 in amino acids: CAIRPGLPYEQYF. The CDR3, as DNA: TGTGCCATCAGGCCGGGACTACCCTACGAGCAGTACTTC.

V usage is TRBV28 and J usage is TRBJ1-1, with unresolved D. Trimming took 7 bases from V and 4 from J, leaving 10 bases between them. Germline V gene data show CDR1 as MDHEN and CDR2 as SYDVKM. The CDR3 loop spans 12 amino acids. CDR3 protein: CASIWGGTEAFF. CDR3 DNA sequence: TGTGCCAGCATATGGGGAGGCACTGAAGCTTTCTTT.

As concerns this clonotype: Germline is not matched at one junction end, which may reflect a read error. The chain uses TRBV27 and TRBJ2-7; no clear D gene. This CDR3 is built from 15 residues. Germline CDR1 and CDR2: MNHEY and SMNVEV (reference sequence). CDR3 loop: CASSFTQAVSYEQYF. CDR3 in DNA: TGTGCCAGCAGTTTCACGCAGGCGGTATCCTACGAGCAATACTTC.

This clonotype was seen more than once but under ten times. CDR3 loop: CASRRGRGRTGELFF. Written as DNA, the CDR3 is TGTGCCAGCAGACGTGGCAGGGGGAGGACCGGGGAGCTGTTTTTT. The chain uses TRBV2 and TRBJ2-2; D is possibly TRBD1 (7 bases). CDR1 is SNHLY and CDR2 is FYNNEI in the germline V gene. The CDR3 runs to 15 residues. The ends were cut back, 6 bases at V and 5 bases at J, with 16 bases in the middle. Complete variable domain (other parts from reference TRBV2 and TRBJ2-2): EPEVTQTPSHQVTQMGQEVILRCVPISNHLYFYWYRQILGQKVEFLVSFYNNEISEKSEIFDDQFSVERPDGSNFTLKIRSTKLEDSAMYFCASRRGRGRTGELFFGEGSRLTVL.